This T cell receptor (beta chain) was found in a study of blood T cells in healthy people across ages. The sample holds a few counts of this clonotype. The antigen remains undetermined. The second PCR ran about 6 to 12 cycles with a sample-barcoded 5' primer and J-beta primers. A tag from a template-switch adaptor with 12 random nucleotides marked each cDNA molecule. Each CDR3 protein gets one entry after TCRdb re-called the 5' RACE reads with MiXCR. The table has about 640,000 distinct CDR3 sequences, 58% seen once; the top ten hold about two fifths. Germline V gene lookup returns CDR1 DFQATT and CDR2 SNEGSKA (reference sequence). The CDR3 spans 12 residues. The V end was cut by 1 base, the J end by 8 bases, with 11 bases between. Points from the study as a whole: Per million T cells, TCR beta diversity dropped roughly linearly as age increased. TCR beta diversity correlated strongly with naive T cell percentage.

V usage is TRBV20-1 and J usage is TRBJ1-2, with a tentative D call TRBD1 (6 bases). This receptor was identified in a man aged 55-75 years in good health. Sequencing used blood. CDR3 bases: TGCAGTGCTAGAGCAGGGGCAAGAGGCTACACCTTC. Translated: CSARAGARGYTF.